These 23 T cell receptor beta chains share one sample of origin, sequenced in a study of regulatory T cells in long-lasting Graves disease. iRepertoire HTBI primers and Arm-PCR of CDR3 regions built TCR beta libraries. TCRdb ran MiXCR on the multiplex PCR reads and lists one entry per CDR3 protein. The sample comprises roughly 700,000 distinct CDR3 sequences, about 30% of which are singletons, and about two fifths rests with the top ten. Time point defined: persistent/refractory GD, antithyroid drugs over 5 years with positive TRAb. There was RNA extracted from PBMCs, and the TCR library was made from it. The sample in question was peripheral blood mononuclear cells (PBMCs), obtained when the disease was refractory, from a patient treated with antithyroid drugs. The receptors here all came from a female donor with Graves disease.

This clonotype has ten or more counts. V usage is TRBV6-1 and J usage is TRBJ1-2; D perhaps matches TRBD1 (5 bases). Trimming took 4 bases from V and 6 from J, leaving 15 bases between them. Germline CDR1 MNHNS, CDR2 SASEGT. The CDR3 sequence is 14 residues long. CDR3 loop: CASSAEWGEDGYTF. CDR3 sequence (DNA): TGTGCCAGCAGTGCCGAATGGGGGGAGGATGGCTACACCTTC.

Only a few counts were recorded for this clonotype. The chain combines TRBV27 with TRBJ2-7, with a weak D call TRBD2 (6 bases). The CDR3 runs 13 residues. CDR1 MNHEY and CDR2 SMNVEV come from the germline V gene (reference sequence). Trimming removed 10 bases at V and 0 bases at J, with 13 bases between. The CDR3 is CATSGLGSYEQYF. In nucleotides, the CDR3 is TGTGCCACCTCGGGACTCGGCTCCTACGAGCAGTACTTC.

The gene calls are TRBV11-3 and TRBJ1-1, with unresolved D. Trimming left V 0 bases short and J 6 bases short, with 8 bases between. The germline CDR1 and CDR2 sequences are SGHNT and YENEEA. The CDR3 consists of 13 residues. CDR3 coding DNA: TGTGCCAGCAGCTTAGAGACATTATCTGAAGCTTTCTTT. It translates to CASSLETLSEAFF.

The chain joins TRBV27 to TRBJ1-2, with 7 nucleotides matching TRBD1. The junction had 11 bases not matched to a gene; V was cut back by 6 bases and J by 4 bases. CDR1 is MNHEY and CDR2 is SMNVEV in the germline V gene (reference sequence). CDR3 length: 15 amino acids. CDR3 region: CASRNRGQHIYGYTF. In nucleotides, the CDR3 is TGTGCCAGCAGGAACCGGGGACAGCACATCTATGGCTACACCTTC.

The CDR3 reads CASRKQGNEKLFF. CDR3 nucleotides: TGTGCCAGCAGAAAACAGGGGAATGAAAAACTGTTTTTT. The chain couples TRBV7-9 to TRBJ1-4, with TRBD1 identical over 7 bases. With V trimmed by 6 bases and J by 5 bases, 3 bases remained unmatched. Per the germline V gene, CDR1 is SEHNR and CDR2 is FQNEAQ (reference sequence). The CDR3 extends over 13 amino acids.

This clonotype occurred many times. V is TRBV6-1 and J is TRBJ1-2, with a possible D match to TRBD1 (5 bases). V lost 6 bases and J lost 7, with 27 bases in between. The CDR3 is made up of 17 amino acids. The germline V gene encodes CDR1 MNHNS and CDR2 SASEGT. The chain's CDR3 is CASRLTDEYLQSGGYTF. The CDR3 nucleotides read TGTGCCAGCAGGTTGACAGATGAATACCTCCAATCGGGTGGCTACACCTTC.

This clonotype has at least ten counts. The chain employs TRBV12-3 or TRBV12-4 and TRBJ1-5; TRBD1 matches at 10 bases. The ends lost 6 bases at V and 3 bases at J; junction bases unmatched: 14. The CDR3 spans 18 residues. CDR3 protein: CASSKRGTGALLNQPQHF. The CDR3 DNA is TGTGCCAGCAGCAAAAGAGGGACAGGGGCCCTTCTCAATCAGCCCCAGCATTTT.

This chain uses TRBV4-1 with TRBJ1-2; a possible D gene is TRBD1 (6 bases). Looked up from germline, CDR1 is MGHRA and CDR2 is YSYEKL. This CDR3 has 14 amino acids. The germline V and J ends were trimmed by 7 bases and 3 bases, with 15 bases remaining between them. CDR3 in amino acids: CASNDLQGDYGYTF. CDR3 nucleotide sequence: TGCGCCAGCAACGACCTACAGGGAGACTATGGCTACACCTTC.

This clonotype showed up just once. The chain joins TRBV5-1 to TRBJ2-7, with 9 bases identical to TRBD1. The trim removed 7 bases at V and 5 bases at J, leaving 19 bases unmatched. CDR3 length: 17 amino acids. The germline V gene encodes CDR1 SGHRS and CDR2 YFSETQ. The CDR3 here is CASGQEFLRDRVNEQYF. CDR3 sequence (DNA): TGCGCCAGCGGCCAAGAGTTTCTCCGGGACAGGGTCAACGAGCAGTACTTC.

The rearrangement links TRBV11-2 to TRBJ1-1; D might be TRBD1 (6 bases). This CDR3 region has 21 residues. The V end lost 3 bases, the J end lost 0 bases, and 29 bases lay between the germline ends. Germline V gene lookup returns CDR1 SGHAT and CDR2 FQNNGV. The CDR3 region is CASSLVIPGTPRRNMNTEAFF. CDR3 in DNA: TGTGCCAGCAGCTTGGTGATACCCGGGACACCTCGCCGCAATATGAACACTGAAGCTTTCTTT.

The rearrangement uses TRBV7-9 and TRBJ1-6; D not certain. The V gene's germline CDR1 is SEHNR and CDR2 FQNEAQ (reference sequence). The CDR3 runs to 12 residues. The V gene lost 10 bases and the J gene lost 7 bases, with 11 bases spanning the gap. The CDR3 loop reads CATGPANSPLHF. CDR3 nucleotides: TGTGCCACCGGGCCCGCAAATTCACCCCTCCACTTT.

This chain uses TRBV10-3 with TRBJ1-2; D is perhaps TRBD1 (5 bases). This CDR3 contains 13 residues. Trimming took off 0 bases at V and 12 bases at J, with 14 bases between the two ends. Germline CDR1 and CDR2: ENHRY and SYGVKD. The CDR3 here is CAISESRAAGHTF. The CDR3 coding sequence is TGTGCCATCAGTGAGTCGCGAGCCGCGGGGCACACCTTC.

This clonotype has just a few counts. V usage is TRBV27 and J usage is TRBJ1-5; maybe TRBD1 (5 bases). V was clipped by 6 bases and J by 0 bases, with 9 bases between them. Per germline, CDR1 MNHEY and CDR2 SMNVEV (reference sequence). This CDR3 has 14 residues. The CDR3 loop reads CASRQGVSNQPQHF. Written as DNA, the CDR3 is TGTGCCAGCAGACAAGGGGTTAGCAATCAGCCCCAGCATTTT.

This chain joins TRBV20-1 and TRBJ1-1; unclear D gene. This CDR3 spans 12 amino acids. Germline loops: CDR1 DFQATT, CDR2 SNEGSKA (reference sequence). The V end was cut by 5 bases, the J end by 4 bases, with 11 bases between. The DNA for the CDR3 is TGCAGTGCTCCAACAGTGGGCACTGAAGCTTTCTTT. Encoded protein: CSAPTVGTEAFF.

As for this clonotype: An end of the junction does not agree with germline; a read error may underlie this. The V and J genes are TRBV2 and TRBJ1-4; 8 bases map to TRBD1. This CDR3 is built from 17 residues. In germline, CDR1 is SNHLY, CDR2 FYNNEI. The CDR3 region is CASSDGYPGTGNEKLFF. CDR3 in DNA: TGTGCCAGCAGTGACGGATACCCCGGGACAGGAAATGAAAAACTGTTCTTT. Supplemented by reference TRBV2 and TRBJ1-4, the full variable domain reads EPEVTQTPSHQVTQMGQEVILRCVPISNHLYFYWYRQILGQKVEFLVSFYNNEISEKSEIFDDQFSVERPDGSNFTLKIRSTKLEDSAMYFCASSDGYPGTGNEKLFFGSGTQLSVL.

This clonotype has a handful of counts. The chain is built from TRBV7-3 and TRBJ2-7; D possibly corresponds to TRBD1 (5 bases). The V gene lost 0 bases and the J gene lost 9 bases, with 12 bases spanning the gap. Germline V CDR1 and CDR2: SGHTA, FQGTGA. The CDR3 has 13 residues. The CDR3 loop is CASSLTGASGQYF. In nucleotides, the CDR3 is TGTGCCAGCAGCTTAACAGGGGCCAGTGGGCAGTACTTC.

V gene TRBV6-1 combines with J gene TRBJ1-2; D is unresolved. The germline CDR1 and CDR2 sequences are MNHNS and SASEGT. This CDR3 spans 13 amino acids. Trimming removed 7 bases from V and 7 bases from J, with 16 bases in between. The CDR3 here is CASTSEGLGGYTF. CDR3 DNA sequence: TGTGCCAGCACCTCTGAAGGGTTGGGTGGCTACACCTTC.

J is TRBJ1-4 and V is TRBV30; D perhaps matches TRBD1 (5 bases). CDR3 size: 18 residues. Trimming stripped 2 bases from V and 0 bases from J, with 19 bases between. Per germline, CDR1 GTSNPN and CDR2 SVGIG (reference sequence). The CDR3 nucleotides read TGTGCCTGGAGTACTCCGGGACCCGCTGCCCCAACTAATGAAAAACTGTTTTTT. As protein: CAWSTPGPAAPTNEKLFF.

The genes are TRBV5-1 and TRBJ2-7; 8 bases fit TRBD1. The CDR3 loop spans 13 amino acids. Germline V lookup: CDR1 SGHRS, CDR2 YFSETQ. The ends lost 4 bases at V and 5 bases at J; junction bases unmatched: 5. The CDR3 DNA reads TGCGCCAGCAGCACCGGACAGGGCGACGAGCAGTACTTC. It encodes CASSTGQGDEQYF.

This clonotype was seen a handful of times. The chain recombines TRBV2 with TRBJ1-6; D remains unclear. V was shortened by 6 bases and J by 9 bases, with 9 bases between the two germline ends. Germline CDR1 SNHLY, CDR2 FYNNEI. The CDR3 consists of 12 residues. The CDR3 here is CASREVVSPLHF. CDR3 nucleotide sequence: TGTGCCAGCAGGGAGGTAGTTTCACCCCTCCACTTT.

The chain links TRBV4-2 to TRBJ2-5; D could derive from TRBD1 or TRBD2 (5 bases each). The CDR3 is 12 amino acids. With 0 bases removed from V and 9 bases from J, the gap between germline ends came to 8 bases. Germline values: CDR1 LGHNA, CDR2 YNFKEQ. CDR3 loop: CASSQDLGAQYF. CDR3 bases: TGTGCCAGCAGCCAAGATTTGGGGGCCCAGTACTTC.

The V and J genes are TRBV28 and TRBJ2-7; no firm D call. Germline V gene sequence: CDR1 MDHEN, CDR2 SYDVKM. CDR3 length equals 11 residues. V was trimmed by 5 bases and J by 9 bases, leaving 11 bases between them. The CDR3 sequence is CASSEPPGQYF. CDR3 sequence (DNA): TGTGCCAGCAGTGAGCCCCCGGGGCAGTACTTC.

The chain couples TRBV11-2 to TRBJ2-5; 7 bases are shared with TRBD1. After removal of 3 bases from V and 1 base from J, the junction contained 11 bases not matched to a gene. The CDR3 covers 17 residues. The germline CDR1 and CDR2 sequences are SGHAT and FQNNGV. CDR3 bases: TGTGCCAGCAGCTTCTGGAACAGGGGTAGTCCCCAAGAGACCCAGTACTTC. The encoded protein is CASSFWNRGSPQETQYF.